This T cell receptor beta chain comes out of a study of T-cell memory formation after mild COVID-19. Many counts were recorded for this clonotype. Its matching antigen is unknown. Per germline, CDR1 MNHEY and CDR2 SVGAGI. V gave up 3 bases and J gave up 3 bases, with 9 bases separating them. There are 13 residues in the CDR3. General study results and limits: Whereas later expanders leaned CD4+, clones contracting day 15 to 85 showed a balanced CD4/CD8 makeup. A subset of responding clones appeared in pre-infection memory, suggesting cross-reactive memory joined.

Constant-segment primers were used for 5'RACE, and the resulting TCR alpha and TCR beta cDNA libraries carried sample barcodes and UMIs. Each CDR3 protein gets one entry after TCRdb re-called the 5' RACE reads with MiXCR. Altogether tens of thousands of distinct CDR3 sequences are present, about 6.8% being singletons, with the ten largest covering roughly 0.79%. This receptor was taken from an adult who had mild COVID-19 (a few samples of this study predate the infection). Cell type and time point are not known. This sequence joins TRBV6-5 and TRBJ2-7, with D uncertain. The sequenced sample consisted of PBMCs or a T cell subset sorted from them (not recorded which). For the CDR3, the DNA is TGTGCCAGCAGTTATGAACAGTACTACGAGCAGTACTTC. Protein: CASSYEQYYEQYF.